The 14 T cell receptor beta chains in this list originate from one sample, sequenced in a study of cytomegalovirus exposure and HLA in healthy donors. Sequencing used immunoSEQ multiplex PCR; TCRdb keeps in-frame clones, though not all of them. The table records around 250,000 clones, nearly 90% of them present only once. The sequenced sample consisted of PBMCs. The receptors were sampled from a woman younger than 30 in good health and CMV-seronegative.

The chain is built from TRBV27 and TRBJ1-1, with D perhaps TRBD1 (6 bases). The CDR3 totals 14 residues. V gave up 5 bases and J gave up 5 bases, with 15 bases separating them. CDR1 is MNHEY and CDR2 is SMNVEV in the germline V gene (reference sequence). CDR3 in DNA: TGTGCCAGCAGTGAGCGGACAGTTCATACTGAAGCTTTCTTT. Protein product: CASSERTVHTEAFF.

J is TRBJ1-1 and V is TRBV5-4; D possibly corresponds to TRBD1 (5 bases). The CDR3 runs 15 residues. The germline V gene encodes CDR1 SGHNT and CDR2 YYREEE (reference sequence). Between the trimmed V and J ends, which lost 4 bases and 1 base, there was a span of 14 bases. The CDR3 DNA sequence: TGTGCCAGCAGCCTACAGGAGTATTGGAACACTGAAGCTTTCTTT. Translation gives CASSLQEYWNTEAFF.

V usage is TRBV6-4 and J usage is TRBJ2-6, with 7 bases lining up with TRBD1. CDR3 size: 16 residues. Per germline, CDR1 MRHNA and CDR2 SNTAGT. J was trimmed by 0 bases and V by 6 bases; bases with no gene match: 5. The CDR3 region is CASRGGPLSGANVLTF. In DNA, the CDR3 is TGTGCCAGCAGAGGGGGCCCGCTCTCTGGGGCCAACGTCCTGACTTTC.

This chain uses TRBV27 with TRBJ2-7; 14 bases align to TRBD2. The CDR3 has 16 residues. Germline V gives CDR1 MNHEY, CDR2 SMNVEV (reference sequence). The V gene end was trimmed by 8 bases and the J gene end by 0 bases; junction bases not matched to a gene: 6. The CDR3 protein is CASPGTSGGPSYEQYV. The CDR3 region has the DNA TGTGCCAGCCCCGGGACTAGCGGGGGCCCCTCCTACGAGCAGTACGTC.

The chain combines TRBV6-5 with TRBJ2-1, with 8 bases lining up with TRBD1. Germline CDR1 reads MNHEY; CDR2 reads SVGAGI. The CDR3 consists of 15 residues. V lost 6 bases to trimming and J lost 8 bases; unmatched junction nucleotides: 12. CDR3 sequence reads: CASSHTGGPADEQFF. For the CDR3, the DNA is TGTGCCAGCAGCCATACAGGGGGGCCTGCGGATGAGCAGTTCTTC.

A word on this clone: The sample holds other DNA sequences that translate to the same CDR3. V usage is TRBV2 and J usage is TRBJ2-3; 11 bases fit TRBD2. This CDR3 has 16 residues. V dropped 1 base and J dropped 0; count of bases not matched to a gene: 0. Germline loops: CDR1 SNHLY, CDR2 FYNNEI. The CDR3 protein is CASSEVAGGSTDTQYF. CDR3 DNA: TGTGCCAGCAGTGAAGTAGCGGGGGGGAGCACAGATACGCAGTATTTT.

The chain recombines TRBV6-5 with TRBJ1-6; weak D call: TRBD1 (6 bases). Germline loops: CDR1 MNHEY, CDR2 SVGAGI. The CDR3 is 13 residues long. Trimming removed 8 bases from V and 7 bases from J, with 12 bases in between. The DNA of the CDR3 is TGTGCCAGCCAGGGGCAGGGGAATTCACCCCTCCACTTT. Protein sequence: CASQGQGNSPLHF.

V and J are TRBV4-1 and TRBJ1-2, with D hard to call. The CDR3 is 14 residues long. Germline V gene data show CDR1 as MGHRA and CDR2 as YSYEKL. The germline V and J ends were trimmed by 1 base and 6 bases, with 12 bases remaining between them. In nucleotides, the CDR3 is TGCGCCAGCAGCCAAGTTGGGCAGGTCCATGGCTACACCTTC. This codes for CASSQVGQVHGYTF.

This clone showed up just a few times. This chain connects TRBV30 to TRBJ1-6; D not resolved. The CDR3 is made up of 12 amino acids. Trimming left V 2 bases short and J 5 bases short, with 4 bases between. The germline V gene has CDR1 GTSNPN and CDR2 SVGIG (reference sequence). In nucleotides, the CDR3 is TGTGCCTGGAGTCTAAATAATTCACCCCTCCACTTT. This encodes CAWSLNNSPLHF.

The gene calls are TRBV28 and TRBJ2-7, with TRBD1 matching over 10 bases. The CDR3 runs to 14 residues. V dropped 4 bases and J dropped 7; count of bases not matched to a gene: 7. Germline V gene lookup returns CDR1 MDHEN and CDR2 SYDVKM. CDR3 residues: CASSYGQGGMEQYF. CDR3 bases: TGTGCCAGCAGTTACGGACAGGGGGGTATGGAGCAGTACTTC.

The rearrangement uses TRBV6-5 and TRBJ1-1; D gene uncertain. Trimming left V 4 bases short and J 1 base short, with 16 bases between. The CDR3 is made up of 16 amino acids. Germline CDR1 is MNHEY and CDR2 is SVGAGI. CDR3 nucleotides: TGTGCCAGCAGTTTCCGAAGTGTCGGGAAGAACACTGAAGCTTTCTTT. Translation: CASSFRSVGKNTEAFF.

The chain combines TRBV6-1 with TRBJ1-2, with D possibly being TRBD1 (6 bases). This CDR3 is 13 amino acids long. Trimming left V 4 bases short and J 4 bases short, with 10 bases between. Germline-derived CDR1 and CDR2 are MNHNS and SASEGT. The CDR3 protein is CASSATGPYGYTF. The DNA for the CDR3 is TGTGCCAGCAGTGCGACAGGTCCCTATGGCTACACCTTC.

The V gene is TRBV5-1, the J gene TRBJ2-2; no firm D call. CDR3 length equals 15 residues. The germline V and J ends were trimmed by 4 bases and 8 bases, with 18 bases remaining between them. Germline assignment: CDR1 SGHRS and CDR2 YFSETQ. The CDR3 here is CASSLTFAPRGELFF. The CDR3 nucleotides are TGCGCCAGCAGCCTCACCTTTGCCCCGAGGGGGGAGCTGTTTTTT.

The chain links TRBV7-2 to TRBJ1-1; 7 bases are shared with TRBD1. The CDR3 totals 15 residues. V trimming: 0 bases; J trimming: 6 bases; junction bases outside the gene matches: 7. CDR1 is SGHTA and CDR2 is FQGNSA in the germline V gene. The CDR3 bases are TGTGCCAGCAGCTTAGCCCGGACAGGCATTGCTGAAGCTTTCTTT. Translated: CASSLARTGIAEAFF.